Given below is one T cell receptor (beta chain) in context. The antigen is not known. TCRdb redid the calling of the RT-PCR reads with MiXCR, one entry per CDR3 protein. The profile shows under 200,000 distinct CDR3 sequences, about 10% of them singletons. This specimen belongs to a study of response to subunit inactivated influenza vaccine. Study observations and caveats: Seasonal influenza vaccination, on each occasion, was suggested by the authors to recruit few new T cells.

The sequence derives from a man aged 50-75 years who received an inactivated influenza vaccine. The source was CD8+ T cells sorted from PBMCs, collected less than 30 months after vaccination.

The CDR3 sequence: CASSSIGDPTDTQYF. For the CDR3, the DNA is TGTGCCAGCAGTTCTATTGGGGACCCCACAGATACGCAGTATTTT. The chain employs TRBV28 and TRBJ2-3; D might be TRBD1 or TRBD2, each matching 5 bases. CDR3 size: 15 residues. V was pared by 4 bases and J by 2 bases, with 13 bases between. Germline V gene data show CDR1 as MDHEN and CDR2 as SYDVKM.